Below, 10 T cell receptor beta chains from the same sample are listed, as sequenced in a study of blood T cells in healthy people across ages. The use of a sample-barcoded 5' primer and a J-beta primer mix characterized a second PCR of roughly 6 to 11 cycles. One entry per CDR3 protein, called by TCRdb with MiXCR from the 5' RACE reads. The table records about 730,000 distinct CDR3 sequences, 43% of them present only once. Specimen: blood. These receptors were collected from a woman in her sixties or seventies in good health.

Comments on this clonotype: Mismatch with germline at one junction end may stem from a read error. V is TRBV20-1 and J is TRBJ2-5; perhaps TRBD1 as D (6 bases). The CDR3 totals 14 residues. Germline loops: CDR1 DFQATT, CDR2 SNEGSKA (reference sequence). The chain's CDR3 is CGALQGTSFGEQYF. The CDR3 nucleotides are TGCGGTGCGCTACAGGGAACCTCATTTGGAGAGCAGTACTTC.

This chain links TRBV6-2 or TRBV6-3 with TRBJ2-7, with TRBD2 matching over 9 bases. Looked up from germline, CDR1 is MNHEY and CDR2 is SVGEGT. V trimming: 7 bases; J trimming: 7 bases; junction bases outside the gene matches: 8. The CDR3 is 13 residues long. The DNA of the CDR3 is TGTGCCAGCATTCCTAGCGGGAATGGTGAGCAGTACTTC. It codes for CASIPSGNGEQYF.

The chain uses TRBV7-9 and TRBJ2-4; 10 bases line up with TRBD2. The J call may not be correct, given that the DNA end is closer to TRBJ2-7. Germline CDR1 and CDR2: SEHNR and FQNEAQ (reference sequence). CDR3 length: 16 amino acids. This CDR3 reads CASSLERGGLGYEQYF. As DNA, the CDR3 is TGTGCCAGCAGCTTAGAGCGGGGGGGCCTCGGATACGAGCAGTACTTC.

J is TRBJ2-1 and V is TRBV6-2 or TRBV6-3; maybe TRBD2 (6 bases). The CDR3 is 17 amino acids. V gave up 2 bases and J gave up 0 bases, with 14 bases separating them. CDR1 and CDR2 from the germline V gene are MNHEY and SVGEGT. The CDR3 protein is CASSYTIAESSYNEQFF. The CDR3 coding sequence is TGTGCCAGCAGTTACACTATAGCGGAGAGCTCCTACAATGAGCAGTTCTTC.

This sequence joins TRBV20-1 and TRBJ2-3, with 10 positions matching TRBD1. This CDR3 spans 14 amino acids. The J segment lost 6 bases and the V segment lost 4 bases, leaving 7 bases of the junction unmatched. CDR1 and CDR2 from the germline V gene are DFQATT and SNEGSKA (reference sequence). This CDR3 is CSATKRQGADTQYF. CDR3 coding DNA: TGCAGTGCTACCAAACGACAGGGGGCGGATACGCAGTATTTT.

The rearrangement links TRBV6-2 or TRBV6-3 to TRBJ1-2; D unclear. CDR1 is MNHEY, CDR2 SVGEGT, per germline. The CDR3 is 14 residues long. Trimming took off 7 bases at V and 0 bases at J, with 12 bases between the two ends. The CDR3 reads CASKEQLANYGYTF. The CDR3 DNA is TGTGCCAGCAAGGAGCAGCTAGCTAACTATGGCTACACCTTC.

Note on this clonotype: A read error may explain this, as a much larger clone is one base away. The gene calls are TRBV7-2 and TRBJ2-1, with D tentatively TRBD2 (5 bases). The CDR3 spans 15 residues. CDR1 is SGHTA and CDR2 is FQGNSA in the germline V gene. CDR3 amino acids: CASSSSPHSTGEQLF. CDR3 DNA sequence: TGTGCCAGCAGCTCCTCCCCACATTCGACCGGGGAGCAGTTATTC.

The chain combines TRBV7-8 with TRBJ2-3; weak D call: TRBD2 (6 bases). The ends were cut back, 8 bases at V and 6 bases at J, with 21 bases in the middle. The CDR3 covers 15 residues. Per germline, CDR1 SGHVS and CDR2 FQNEAQ. Here the CDR3 reads CASGVQAGRGDTQYF. The CDR3 bases are TGTGCCAGCGGCGTCCAAGCGGGCAGAGGGGATACGCAGTATTTT.

With respect to this clonotype: A single base separates this from a much larger clone, so it may be a read error. V is TRBV4-2 and J is TRBJ2-5, with D perhaps matching TRBD2 (5 bases). V was clipped by 0 bases and J by 4 bases, with 18 bases between them. This CDR3 region has 17 residues. The germline CDR1 and CDR2 sequences are LGHNA and YNFKEQ. CDR3 DNA: TGTGCCAGCAGCCAAGATTTTCGAGGGAGAGTAGGAGAGACCCAGTACTTC. It translates to CASSQDFRGRVGETQYF.

V usage is TRBV19 and J usage is TRBJ2-4; 11 bases are shared with TRBD2. Germline CDR1 and CDR2: LNHDA and SQIVND (reference sequence). Trimming took 1 base from V and 13 from J; bases not matched to a gene: 9. The CDR3 totals 15 residues. The DNA of the CDR3 is TGTGCCAGTAGTATAGTAGCGGGAGGGTTCAATGAGCAGTACTTC. The encoded protein is CASSIVAGGFNEQYF.